This T cell receptor (beta chain) stems from a study of blood T cells in healthy people across ages. Study observations and caveats: In long-lived donors, naive CD4+ cell counts and diversity exceeded those of aged donors.

V lost 4 bases and J lost 4, with 12 bases in between. Germline CDR1 is KGHDR and CDR2 is SFDVKD. This CDR3 spans 14 amino acids. A word on this clonotype: The antigen is not known.

The authors ran a second PCR of roughly 6 to 12 cycles using a sample-barcoded 5' primer and a J-beta primer mix. TCRdb analysed the 5' RACE reads with MiXCR anew, one entry per CDR3 protein. This sample has approximately 1.5 million distinct CDR3 sequences; 34% occur once, and the top ten carry 11%. Sequencing was carried out using blood. This chain links TRBV24-1 with TRBJ1-2; perhaps TRBD1 as D (6 bases). The source is a woman in her twenties or thirties in good health. CDR3 nucleotides: TGTGCCACCAGTGACCCTACAGGGTTCTATGGCTACACCTTC. Residues: CATSDPTGFYGYTF.